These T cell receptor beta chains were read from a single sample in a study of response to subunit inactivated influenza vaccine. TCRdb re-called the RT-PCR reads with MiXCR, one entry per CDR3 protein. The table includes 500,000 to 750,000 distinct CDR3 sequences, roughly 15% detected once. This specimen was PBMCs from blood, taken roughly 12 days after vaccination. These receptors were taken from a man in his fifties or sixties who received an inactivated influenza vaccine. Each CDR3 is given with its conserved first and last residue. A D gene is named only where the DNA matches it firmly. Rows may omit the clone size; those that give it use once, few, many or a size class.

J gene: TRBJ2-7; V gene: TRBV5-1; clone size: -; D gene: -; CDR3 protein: CASSKVDSLYEQYF; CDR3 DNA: TGCGCCAGCAGCAAAGTGGACAGTTTGTACGAGCAGTACTTC
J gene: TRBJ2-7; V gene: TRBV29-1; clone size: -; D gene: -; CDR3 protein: CSGVQGGEQYF; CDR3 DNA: TGCAGCGGTGTTCAGGGGGGGGAGCAGTACTTC
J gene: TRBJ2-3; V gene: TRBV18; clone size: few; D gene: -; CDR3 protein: CASSPPEDKSQYF; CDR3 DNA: TGTGCCAGCTCACCACCCGAGGACAAATCCCAGTATTTT
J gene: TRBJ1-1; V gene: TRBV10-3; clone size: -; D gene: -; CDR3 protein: CAISEGVRGTEAFF; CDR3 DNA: TGTGCCATCAGTGAGGGGGTGCGGGGCACTGAAGCTTTCTTT
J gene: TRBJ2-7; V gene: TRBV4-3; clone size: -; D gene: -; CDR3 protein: CASSQDSGSKYYEQYF; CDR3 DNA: TGCGCCAGCAGCCAAGATTCTGGATCCAAATACTACGAGCAGTACTTC
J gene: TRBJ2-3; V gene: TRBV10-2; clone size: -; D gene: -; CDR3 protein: CASSDYRETDTQYF; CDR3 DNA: TGCGCCAGCAGTGACTACAGGGAGACAGATACGCAGTATTTT
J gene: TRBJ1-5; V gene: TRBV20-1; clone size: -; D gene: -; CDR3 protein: CSASLDFSQPQHF; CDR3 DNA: TGCAGTGCTAGCTTGGACTTCAGTCAGCCCCAGCATTTT
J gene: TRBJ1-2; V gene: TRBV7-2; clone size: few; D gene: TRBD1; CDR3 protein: CASSPGSGQVSGYTF; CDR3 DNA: TGTGCCAGCAGCCCCGGTTCGGGACAGGTCTCTGGCTACACCTTC
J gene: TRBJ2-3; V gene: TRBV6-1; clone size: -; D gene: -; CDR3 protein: CASGGAGQGGRTDTQYF; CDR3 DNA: TGTGCTAGCGGGGGCGCCGGACAGGGGGGGCGCACAGATACGCAGTATTTT
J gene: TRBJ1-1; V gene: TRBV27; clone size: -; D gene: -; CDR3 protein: CASSLQWNTEAFF; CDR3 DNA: TGTGCCAGCAGTCTACAGTGGAACACTGAAGCTTTCTTT
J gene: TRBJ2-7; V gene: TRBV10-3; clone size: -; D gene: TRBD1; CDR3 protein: CAISKQGALDEQYF; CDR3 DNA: TGTGCCATCAGTAAACAGGGGGCCCTCGACGAGCAGTACTTC
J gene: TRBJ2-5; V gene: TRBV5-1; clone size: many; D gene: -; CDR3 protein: CASSLVGKETQYF; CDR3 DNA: TGCGCCAGCAGCTTGGTCGGTAAAGAGACCCAGTACTTC
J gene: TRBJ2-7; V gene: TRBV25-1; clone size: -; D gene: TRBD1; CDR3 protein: CASTPQGASYEQYF; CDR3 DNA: TGTGCCAGCACCCCCCAGGGGGCCTCCTACGAGCAGTACTTC
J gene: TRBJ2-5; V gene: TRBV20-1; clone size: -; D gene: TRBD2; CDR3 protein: CSATISGSWETQYF; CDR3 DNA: TGCAGTGCGACAATTAGCGGGAGTTGGGAGACCCAGTACTTC
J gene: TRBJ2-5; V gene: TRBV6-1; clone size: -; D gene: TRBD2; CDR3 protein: CASRPGLAGEWETQYF; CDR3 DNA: TGTGCCAGCAGACCAGGACTAGCGGGAGAATGGGAGACCCAGTACTTC
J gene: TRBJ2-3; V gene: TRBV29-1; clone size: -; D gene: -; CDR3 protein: CSVDTRHGTDTQYF; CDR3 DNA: TGCAGCGTTGACACCCGACACGGCACAGATACGCAGTATTTT
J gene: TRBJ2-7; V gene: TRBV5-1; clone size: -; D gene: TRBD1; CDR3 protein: CASSAGQGNHEQYF; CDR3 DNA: TGCGCCAGCAGCGCCGGACAGGGTAATCACGAGCAGTACTTC
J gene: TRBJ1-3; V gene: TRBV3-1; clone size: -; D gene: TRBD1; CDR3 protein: CASSQVGLTGAGNTIYF; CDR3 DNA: TGTGCCAGCAGCCAAGTCGGCTTAACAGGGGCTGGAAACACCATATATTTT
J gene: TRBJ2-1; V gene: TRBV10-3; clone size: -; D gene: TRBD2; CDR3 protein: CTLSFPPGTSGNNEQFF; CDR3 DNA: TGTACCCTCAGTTTCCCCCCCGGGACTAGCGGAAACAATGAGCAGTTCTTC
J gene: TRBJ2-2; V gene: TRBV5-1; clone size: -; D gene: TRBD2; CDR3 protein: CASSPFLLASGTGELSF; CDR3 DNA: TGCGCCAGCAGCCCCTTCCTACTAGCGTCGGGCACCGGGGAGCTGTCTTTT
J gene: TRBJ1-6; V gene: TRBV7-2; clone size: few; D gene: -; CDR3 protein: CASSLVDYNSPLHF; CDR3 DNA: TGTGCCAGCAGCTTAGTAGACTATAATTCACCCCTCCACTTT
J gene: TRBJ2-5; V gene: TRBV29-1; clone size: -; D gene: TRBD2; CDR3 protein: CSVEPSGSRGTQYF; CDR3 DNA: TGCAGCGTTGAGCCTAGCGGCTCCCGTGGGACCCAGTACTTC
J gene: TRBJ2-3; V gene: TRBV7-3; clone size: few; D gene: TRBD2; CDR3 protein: CASSLSGTTIDTQYF; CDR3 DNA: TGTGCCAGCAGCTTAAGTGGGACTACTATAGATACGCAGTATTTT
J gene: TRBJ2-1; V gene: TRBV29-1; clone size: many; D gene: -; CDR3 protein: CSVVTSHEQFF; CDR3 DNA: TGCAGCGTGGTAACTAGTCATGAGCAGTTCTTC
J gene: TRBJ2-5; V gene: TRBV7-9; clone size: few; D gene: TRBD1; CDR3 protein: CASSPTGRARETQYF; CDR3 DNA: TGTGCCAGCAGCCCGACAGGGCGCGCCCGCGAGACCCAGTACTTC
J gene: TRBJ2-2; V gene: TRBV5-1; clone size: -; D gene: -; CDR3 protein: CASSLDRRNTGELFF; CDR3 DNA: TGCGCCAGCAGCTTGGATCGCCGAAACACCGGGGAGCTGTTTTTT
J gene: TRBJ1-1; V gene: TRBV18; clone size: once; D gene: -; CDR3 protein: CSSSPDRIHVSNTEAFF; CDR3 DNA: TGTTCCAGCTCACCCGACAGAATTCACGTTAGTAACACTGAAGCTTTCTTT
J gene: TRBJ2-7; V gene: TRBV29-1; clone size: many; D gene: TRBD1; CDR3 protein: CSVEDRAGQQYF; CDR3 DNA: TGCAGCGTTGAGGACAGGGCTGGGCAGCAGTACTTC
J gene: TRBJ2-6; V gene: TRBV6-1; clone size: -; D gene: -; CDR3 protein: CASSEGGTYSGANVLTF; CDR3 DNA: TGTGCCAGCAGTGAAGGGGGGACCTACTCTGGGGCCAACGTCCTGACTTTC
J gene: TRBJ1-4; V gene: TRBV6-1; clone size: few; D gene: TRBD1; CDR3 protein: CASSQKTGVYEKLFF; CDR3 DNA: TGTGCCAGCAGTCAGAAGACAGGGGTATATGAAAAACTGTTTTTT
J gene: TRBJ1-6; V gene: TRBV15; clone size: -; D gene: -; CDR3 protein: CATSRVGGTSPLHF; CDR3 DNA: TGTGCCACCAGCAGAGTTGGCGGAACATCACCCCTCCACTTT
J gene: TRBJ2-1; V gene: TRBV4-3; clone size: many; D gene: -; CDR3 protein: CASSQTESSYNEQFF; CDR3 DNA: TGCGCCAGCAGCCAAACAGAGAGCTCCTACAATGAGCAGTTCTTC
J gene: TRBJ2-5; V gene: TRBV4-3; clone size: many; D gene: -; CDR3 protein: CASSQEYVWGKETQYF; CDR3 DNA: TGCGCCAGCAGCCAAGAATACGTCTGGGGAAAAGAGACCCAGTACTTC
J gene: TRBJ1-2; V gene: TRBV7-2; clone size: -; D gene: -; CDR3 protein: CASSLAGGGHFANYGYTF; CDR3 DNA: TGTGCCAGCAGCTTAGCCGGGGGAGGACACTTCGCTAACTATGGCTACACCTTC
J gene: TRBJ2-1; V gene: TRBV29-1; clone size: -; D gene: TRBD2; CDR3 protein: CSVERTSNGNEQFF; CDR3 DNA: TGCAGCGTTGAAAGGACTAGCAATGGGAATGAGCAGTTCTTC
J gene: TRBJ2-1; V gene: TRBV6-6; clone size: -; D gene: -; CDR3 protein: CASSPQVEQFF; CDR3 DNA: TGTGCCAGCAGTCCACAGGTGGAGCAGTTCTTC
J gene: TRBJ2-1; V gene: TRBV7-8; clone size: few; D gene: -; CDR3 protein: CASSSFLGSYNEQFF; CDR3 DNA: TGTGCCAGCAGCTCGTTCCTCGGCTCCTACAATGAGCAGTTCTTC
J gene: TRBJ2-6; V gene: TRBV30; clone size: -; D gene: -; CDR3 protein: CAWARTPGANVLTF; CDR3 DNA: TGTGCCTGGGCTAGGACCCCTGGGGCCAACGTCCTGACTTTC
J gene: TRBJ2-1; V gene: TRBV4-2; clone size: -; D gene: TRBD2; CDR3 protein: CAARRSGGASEQFF; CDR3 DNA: TGTGCCGCTCGGAGGAGCGGGGGGGCGAGTGAGCAGTTCTTC
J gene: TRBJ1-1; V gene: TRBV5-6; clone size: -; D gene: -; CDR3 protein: CASSSDSNTEAFF; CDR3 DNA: TGTGCCAGCAGCTCTGACAGTAACACTGAAGCTTTCTTT
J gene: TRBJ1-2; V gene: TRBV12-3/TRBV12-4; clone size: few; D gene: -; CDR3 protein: CASSRTPNYGYTF; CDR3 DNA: TGTGCCAGCAGTAGAACACCTAACTATGGCTACACCTTC
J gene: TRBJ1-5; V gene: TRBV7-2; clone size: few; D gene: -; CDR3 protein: CASSLGSGQGQPQHF; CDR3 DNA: TGTGCCAGCAGCTTAGGTTCGGGGCAAGGTCAGCCCCAGCATTTT
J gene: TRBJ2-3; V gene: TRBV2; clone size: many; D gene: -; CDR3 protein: CAGKVTDTQYF; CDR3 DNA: TGTGCCGGAAAGGTGACAGATACGCAGTATTTT
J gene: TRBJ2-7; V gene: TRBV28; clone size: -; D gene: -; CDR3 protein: CASSSHGGANYEQYF; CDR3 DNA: TGTGCCAGCAGCTCCCACGGGGGCGCGAACTACGAGCAGTACTTC
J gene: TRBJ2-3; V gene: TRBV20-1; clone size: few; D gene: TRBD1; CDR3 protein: CSARDPDRSWVTQYF; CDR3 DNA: TGCAGTGCTAGAGATCCGGACAGGAGTTGGGTCACGCAGTATTTT
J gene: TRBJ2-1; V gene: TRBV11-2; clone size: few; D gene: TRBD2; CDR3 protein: CASSSSSGGAPWNEQFF; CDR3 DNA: TGTGCCAGCAGCTCCTCTAGCGGGGGGGCTCCCTGGAATGAGCAGTTCTTC
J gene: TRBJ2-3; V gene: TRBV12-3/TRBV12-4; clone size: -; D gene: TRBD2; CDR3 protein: CASSPTAGGPRDTQYF; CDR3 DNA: TGTGCCAGCAGCCCAACTGCGGGGGGGCCCAGAGATACGCAGTATTTT
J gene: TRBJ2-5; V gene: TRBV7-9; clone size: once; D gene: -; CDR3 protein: CASSLPMLAQYF; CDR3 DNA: TGTGCCAGCAGCTTACCCATGTTGGCCCAGTACTTC
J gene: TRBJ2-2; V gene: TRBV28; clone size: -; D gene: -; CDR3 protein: CASSETGALGGGELFF; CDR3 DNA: TGTGCCAGCAGTGAAACGGGCGCCCTAGGTGGCGGGGAGCTGTTTTTT
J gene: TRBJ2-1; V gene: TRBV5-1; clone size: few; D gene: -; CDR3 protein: CASSFRGRLDEQFF; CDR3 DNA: TGCGCCAGCAGCTTCCGGGGACGGTTGGATGAGCAGTTCTTC
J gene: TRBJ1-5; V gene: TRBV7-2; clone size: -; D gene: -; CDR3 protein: CASCYDSNQPQHF; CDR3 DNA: TGTGCCAGCTGTTACGATAGCAATCAGCCCCAGCATTTT